Here is one TCR beta chain with its context. This entry belongs to a study of blood T cell repertoires in COVID-19. Study details: Samples taken during acute and convalescent COVID-19 were collected in the United States, Italy and Spain. T cells, B-cell-depleted T cells, or PBMCs provided the cDNA or gDNA that served as material.

Per the original methods: Estimates of nucleated cell counts were drawn from the amplification of reference gene primers. Sequencing used immunoSEQ multiplex PCR; TCRdb keeps in-frame clones, though not all of them. The V and J calls and clone size were taken over from that table, and D and trimming were inferred from the DNA. This table holds 150,000 to 180,000 clones, roughly four fifths found once. This CDR3 contains 14 residues. From germline, CDR1 is LNHDA and CDR2 SQIVND (reference sequence). Trimming took off 1 base at V and 5 bases at J, with 11 bases between the two ends. The TCR originated in an older woman with acute or convalescent COVID-19. The chain is built from TRBV19 and TRBJ1-2; D not resolved. The sequencing input was peripheral blood. CDR3 residues: CASSIGPGKYGYTF. The CDR3 DNA is TGTGCCAGTAGTATAGGCCCAGGAAAATATGGCTACACCTTC.